This is a list of T cell receptor beta chains from one sample in a study of T cell responses to AZD1222 COVID-19 vaccine. TCRdb's copy holds only in-frame clones and misses some; the assay was immunoSEQ multiplex PCR. Here the sample spans roughly 170,000 clones, about 85% being singletons. This material consisted of peripheral blood, taken on day 0 of AZD1222 vaccination. These receptors were collected from an adult in good health. CDR3s include the opening cysteine and the closing phenylalanine or tryptophan. Each record gives: clone size, V gene, D gene, J gene, CDR3 DNA, CDR3 protein. D genes are given only for firm matches. Not every row has a clone size; where given, it reads once, few, many or a size class.

clone_size: NA; v_call: TRBV14; d_call: NA; j_call: TRBJ1-1; cdr3_nt: TGTGCCAGCAGCCCCCCGCTTGGGGGTGTCAACACTGAAGCTTTCTTT; cdr3_aa: CASSPPLGGVNTEAFF
clone_size: few; v_call: TRBV19; d_call: NA; j_call: TRBJ2-2; cdr3_nt: TGTGCCAGTAGTATCCGACAGGGAGGCACCGGGGAGCTGTTTTTT; cdr3_aa: CASSIRQGGTGELFF
clone_size: NA; v_call: TRBV18; d_call: NA; j_call: TRBJ1-2; cdr3_nt: TGTGCCAGCTCACCGGCAGGGAGCTATGGCTACACCTTC; cdr3_aa: CASSPAGSYGYTF
clone_size: NA; v_call: TRBV7-9; d_call: NA; j_call: TRBJ1-5; cdr3_nt: TGTGCCAGCAGCCTGGGTTCTGGTCAGGGTCAGCCCCAGCATTTT; cdr3_aa: CASSLGSGQGQPQHF
clone_size: NA; v_call: TRBV12-3/TRBV12-4; d_call: NA; j_call: TRBJ1-1; cdr3_nt: TGTGCCAGCAGTTTCCAGGTAACACTGACAGCTTTCTTT; cdr3_aa: CASSFQVTLTAFF
clone_size: NA; v_call: TRBV30; d_call: TRBD1; j_call: TRBJ1-2; cdr3_nt: TGTGCCTGGTGGACAGGGGCTAACTATGGCTACACCTTC; cdr3_aa: CAWWTGANYGYTF
clone_size: NA; v_call: TRBV6-1; d_call: NA; j_call: TRBJ2-7; cdr3_nt: TGTGCCAGCAGTGAATGGGTAGAATACGAGCAGTACTTC; cdr3_aa: CASSEWVEYEQYF
clone_size: NA; v_call: TRBV4-1; d_call: NA; j_call: TRBJ1-1; cdr3_nt: TGCGCCAGCAGCCAAGCAACGCCCGCTGAAGCTTTCTTT; cdr3_aa: CASSQATPAEAFF
clone_size: NA; v_call: TRBV10-3; d_call: NA; j_call: TRBJ2-7; cdr3_nt: TGTGCCATCACTCGGGACTCCTCCTACGAGCAGTACTTC; cdr3_aa: CAITRDSSYEQYF
clone_size: NA; v_call: TRBV3-1/TRBV3-2; d_call: NA; j_call: TRBJ2-7; cdr3_nt: TGTGCCAGCAGCCTGACAGGTCTCCAAGGAGAGCAGTACTTC; cdr3_aa: CASSLTGLQGEQYF
clone_size: NA; v_call: TRBV5-1; d_call: TRBD1; j_call: TRBJ1-1; cdr3_nt: TGCGCCAGCAGCTCGGGGGACAGGGGGCTTTGGACTGAAGCTTTCTTT; cdr3_aa: CASSSGDRGLWTEAFF
clone_size: NA; v_call: TRBV25-1; d_call: NA; j_call: TRBJ1-6; cdr3_nt: TGTGCCAGCAGTGGTTGGGGAGCCACGTCACCCCTCCACTTT; cdr3_aa: CASSGWGATSPLHF
clone_size: NA; v_call: TRBV7-9; d_call: NA; j_call: TRBJ2-2; cdr3_nt: TGTGCCAGCAGCCCGAGAGCTACGTCGAACACCGGGGAGCTGTTTTTT; cdr3_aa: CASSPRATSNTGELFF
clone_size: NA; v_call: TRBV24-1; d_call: NA; j_call: TRBJ1-2; cdr3_nt: TGTGCCACCAGTGATCGCAGGTCCCATGGCTACACCTTC; cdr3_aa: CATSDRRSHGYTF
clone_size: NA; v_call: TRBV11-2; d_call: NA; j_call: TRBJ2-5; cdr3_nt: TGTGCCAGCAGCATCAGACCTGGGGAGACCCAGTACTTC; cdr3_aa: CASSIRPGETQYF
clone_size: once; v_call: TRBV5-1; d_call: TRBD2; j_call: TRBJ2-7; cdr3_nt: TGCGCCAGCAGCTCGGCTAGCGGGACGTTCGAGCAGTACTTC; cdr3_aa: CASSSASGTFEQYF
clone_size: NA; v_call: TRBV10-3; d_call: NA; j_call: TRBJ1-2; cdr3_nt: TGTGCCATCAGTGAGTCAAGTGACTATGGCTACACCTTC; cdr3_aa: CAISESSDYGYTF
clone_size: NA; v_call: TRBV27; d_call: NA; j_call: TRBJ2-3; cdr3_nt: TGTGCCAGCAGGGGAGTGGGGACAGATACGCAGTATTTT; cdr3_aa: CASRGVGTDTQYF
clone_size: NA; v_call: TRBV6-5; d_call: NA; j_call: TRBJ1-1; cdr3_nt: TGTGCCAGCAGTTACGGGGGGCGCGGGAACACTGAAGCTTTCTTT; cdr3_aa: CASSYGGRGNTEAFF
clone_size: NA; v_call: TRBV28; d_call: NA; j_call: TRBJ2-7; cdr3_nt: TGTGCCAGCAGCCGCCCGGGGGCCAGGCCCTACGAGCAGTACTTC; cdr3_aa: CASSRPGARPYEQYF
clone_size: NA; v_call: TRBV19; d_call: NA; j_call: TRBJ2-1; cdr3_nt: TGTGCCAGTAGCCGGACAGCTTACAATGAGCAGTTCTTC; cdr3_aa: CASSRTAYNEQFF
clone_size: few; v_call: TRBV27; d_call: NA; j_call: TRBJ2-1; cdr3_nt: TGTGCCAGCAGTTTACAGGGTGGGTACAATGAGCAGTTCTTC; cdr3_aa: CASSLQGGYNEQFF
clone_size: NA; v_call: TRBV30; d_call: NA; j_call: TRBJ1-1; cdr3_nt: TGTGCCTGGAGTAGGGCGATGAACACTGAAGCTTTCTTT; cdr3_aa: CAWSRAMNTEAFF
clone_size: NA; v_call: TRBV3-1/TRBV3-2; d_call: NA; j_call: TRBJ2-1; cdr3_nt: TGTGCCAGCAGCCACCCCGGGACAACCTACAATGAGCAGTTCTTC; cdr3_aa: CASSHPGTTYNEQFF
clone_size: NA; v_call: TRBV5-1; d_call: NA; j_call: TRBJ2-2; cdr3_nt: TGCGCCAGCAGCTTGGGGGACACCGGGGAGCTGTTTTTT; cdr3_aa: CASSLGDTGELFF
clone_size: NA; v_call: TRBV2; d_call: TRBD1; j_call: TRBJ1-2; cdr3_nt: TGTGCCAGCAGTGCCCAGGGGGGAGCTAACTATGGCTACACCTTC; cdr3_aa: CASSAQGGANYGYTF
clone_size: NA; v_call: TRBV5-4; d_call: NA; j_call: TRBJ1-3; cdr3_nt: TGTGCCAGCAGCTCAGGTCGCGACACCATATATTTT; cdr3_aa: CASSSGRDTIYF
clone_size: NA; v_call: TRBV28; d_call: TRBD2; j_call: TRBJ2-7; cdr3_nt: TGTGCCAGCAGGCCTCAAAAGGGACTAGCTTCCTACGAGCAGTACTTC; cdr3_aa: CASRPQKGLASYEQYF
clone_size: NA; v_call: TRBV7-6; d_call: TRBD2; j_call: TRBJ2-1; cdr3_nt: TGTGCCAGCAGCTTAACGAGCGGGAGCCCCTACAATGAGCAGTTCTTC; cdr3_aa: CASSLTSGSPYNEQFF
clone_size: NA; v_call: TRBV5-6; d_call: TRBD2; j_call: TRBJ2-5; cdr3_nt: TGTGCCAGCAGCTTGCCGCTAGCGGGGTACCAAGAGACCCAGTACTTC; cdr3_aa: CASSLPLAGYQETQYF
clone_size: NA; v_call: TRBV20-1; d_call: NA; j_call: TRBJ1-1; cdr3_nt: TGCAGTGGGTGGGGGCCCCTCGAAGCTTTCTTT; cdr3_aa: CSGWGPLEAFF
clone_size: NA; v_call: TRBV19; d_call: TRBD1; j_call: TRBJ1-5; cdr3_nt: TGTGCCAGTAGTGGACAGGGGGGTCAGCCCCAGCATTTT; cdr3_aa: CASSGQGGQPQHF
clone_size: NA; v_call: TRBV7-2; d_call: NA; j_call: TRBJ1-1; cdr3_nt: TGTGCCAGCAGCTTAGGGGGGACGTCTGAAGCTTTCTTT; cdr3_aa: CASSLGGTSEAFF
clone_size: NA; v_call: TRBV7-2; d_call: NA; j_call: TRBJ2-7; cdr3_nt: TGTGCCAGCAGCAACCCCCGGGGGTTGGGAAGGTCCTACGAGCAGTACTTC; cdr3_aa: CASSNPRGLGRSYEQYF
clone_size: NA; v_call: TRBV6-5; d_call: NA; j_call: TRBJ2-3; cdr3_nt: TGTGCCAGCAAACAGGGATGGGCCACAGATACGCAGTATTTT; cdr3_aa: CASKQGWATDTQYF
clone_size: NA; v_call: TRBV28; d_call: NA; j_call: TRBJ2-7; cdr3_nt: TGTGCCAGCAGTCCCGAGGGGAGACCCTCCTACGAGCAGTACTTC; cdr3_aa: CASSPEGRPSYEQYF
clone_size: NA; v_call: TRBV30; d_call: TRBD1; j_call: TRBJ1-5; cdr3_nt: TGTGCCTGGAGTAAGGACAGGCTTAGCAATCAGCCCCAGCATTTT; cdr3_aa: CAWSKDRLSNQPQHF
clone_size: NA; v_call: TRBV28; d_call: TRBD1; j_call: TRBJ2-7; cdr3_nt: TGTGCCAGCAGTTTTAGTCGGGACAGCGCGACCTACGAGCAGTACTTC; cdr3_aa: CASSFSRDSATYEQYF
clone_size: NA; v_call: TRBV24-1; d_call: NA; j_call: TRBJ2-4; cdr3_nt: TGTGCCACCAGTGATTCGACTGAAAACATTCAGTACTTC; cdr3_aa: CATSDSTENIQYF
clone_size: NA; v_call: TRBV5-5; d_call: TRBD1; j_call: TRBJ2-1; cdr3_nt: TGTGCCAGCAGGGACAGGGACAATGAGCAGTTCTTC; cdr3_aa: CASRDRDNEQFF
clone_size: NA; v_call: TRBV19; d_call: TRBD2; j_call: TRBJ2-1; cdr3_nt: TGTGCCAGTAGTATTCTCTATGGTAGCGGGTACAATGAGCAGTTCTTC; cdr3_aa: CASSILYGSGYNEQFF
clone_size: NA; v_call: TRBV5-6; d_call: NA; j_call: TRBJ2-7; cdr3_nt: TGTGCCAGCAGCTTGGGGCAGGGTCATTTCTACGAGCAGTACTTC; cdr3_aa: CASSLGQGHFYEQYF
clone_size: NA; v_call: TRBV27; d_call: TRBD2; j_call: TRBJ2-7; cdr3_nt: TGTGCCAGCAGTCCGAGGACTAGCGGGAGCAACGAGCAGTACTTC; cdr3_aa: CASSPRTSGSNEQYF
clone_size: once; v_call: TRBV2; d_call: NA; j_call: TRBJ1-5; cdr3_nt: TGTGCCAGCGAGCAGGGGATGGGGGCCGATCAGCCCCAGCATTTT; cdr3_aa: CASEQGMGADQPQHF
clone_size: NA; v_call: TRBV27; d_call: NA; j_call: TRBJ1-2; cdr3_nt: TGTGCCAGCTCTACAGGGAGGCTAGGCTACACCTTC; cdr3_aa: CASSTGRLGYTF
clone_size: NA; v_call: TRBV7-8; d_call: NA; j_call: TRBJ2-7; cdr3_nt: TGTGCCAGCAGCATCGCCGAGATTCCCTACGAGCAGTACTTC; cdr3_aa: CASSIAEIPYEQYF
clone_size: NA; v_call: TRBV19; d_call: TRBD1; j_call: TRBJ1-4; cdr3_nt: TGTGCCAGTAGTGGGGACAGGGCCGCTGAAAAACTGTTTTTT; cdr3_aa: CASSGDRAAEKLFF